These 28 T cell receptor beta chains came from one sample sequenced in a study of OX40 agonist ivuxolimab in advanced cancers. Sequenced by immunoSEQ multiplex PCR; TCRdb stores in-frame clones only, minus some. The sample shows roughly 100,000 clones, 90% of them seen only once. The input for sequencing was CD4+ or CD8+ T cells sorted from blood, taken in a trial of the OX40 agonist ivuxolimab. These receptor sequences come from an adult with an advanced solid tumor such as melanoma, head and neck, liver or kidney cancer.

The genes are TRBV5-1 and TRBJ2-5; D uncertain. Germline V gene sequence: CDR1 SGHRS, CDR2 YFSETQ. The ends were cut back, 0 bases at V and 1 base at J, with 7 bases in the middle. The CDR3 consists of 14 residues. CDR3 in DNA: TGCGCCAGCAGCTTGGACAGCCTCCAAGAGACCCAGTACTTC. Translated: CASSLDSLQETQYF.

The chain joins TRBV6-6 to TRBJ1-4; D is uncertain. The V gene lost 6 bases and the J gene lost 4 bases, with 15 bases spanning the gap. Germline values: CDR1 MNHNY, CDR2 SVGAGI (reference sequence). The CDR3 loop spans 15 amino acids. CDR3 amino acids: CASSPEWHLNEKLFF. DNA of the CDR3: TGTGCCAGCAGCCCCGAATGGCACCTTAATGAAAAACTGTTTTTT.

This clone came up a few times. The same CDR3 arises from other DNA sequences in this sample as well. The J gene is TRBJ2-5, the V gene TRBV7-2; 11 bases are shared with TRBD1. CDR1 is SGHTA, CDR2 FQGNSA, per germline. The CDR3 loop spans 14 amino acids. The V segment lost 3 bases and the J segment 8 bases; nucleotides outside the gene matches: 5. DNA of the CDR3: TGTGCCAGCAGCTTGGACAGGGGGCGGGAAACCCAGTACTTC. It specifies CASSLDRGRETQYF.

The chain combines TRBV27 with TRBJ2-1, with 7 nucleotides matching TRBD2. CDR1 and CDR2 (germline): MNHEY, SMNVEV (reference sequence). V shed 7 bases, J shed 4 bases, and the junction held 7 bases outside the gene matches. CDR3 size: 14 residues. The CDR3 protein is CASKVTSAYNEQFF. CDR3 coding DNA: TGTGCCAGCAAGGTTACTAGCGCATACAATGAGCAGTTCTTC.

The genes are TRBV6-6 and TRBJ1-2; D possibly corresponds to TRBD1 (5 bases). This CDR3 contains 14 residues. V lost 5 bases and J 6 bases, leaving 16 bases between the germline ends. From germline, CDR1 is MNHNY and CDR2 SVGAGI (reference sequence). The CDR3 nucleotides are TGTGCCAGCAGTAAACTTAGGAGGGGCGATGGCTACACCTTC. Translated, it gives CASSKLRRGDGYTF.

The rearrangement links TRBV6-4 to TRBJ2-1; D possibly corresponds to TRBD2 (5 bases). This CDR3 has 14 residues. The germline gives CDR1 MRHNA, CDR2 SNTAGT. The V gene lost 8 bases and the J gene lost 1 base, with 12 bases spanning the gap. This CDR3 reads CASRSEGSYNEQFF. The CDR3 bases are TGTGCCAGCCGATCAGAGGGATCCTACAATGAGCAGTTCTTC.

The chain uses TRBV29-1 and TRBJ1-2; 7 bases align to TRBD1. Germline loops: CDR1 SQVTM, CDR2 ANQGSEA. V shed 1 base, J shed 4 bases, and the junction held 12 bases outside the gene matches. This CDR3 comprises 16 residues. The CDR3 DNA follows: TGCAGCGTTGAAGGGGGCAGGGGGAGATCTCTCTATGGCTACACCTTC. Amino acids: CSVEGGRGRSLYGYTF.

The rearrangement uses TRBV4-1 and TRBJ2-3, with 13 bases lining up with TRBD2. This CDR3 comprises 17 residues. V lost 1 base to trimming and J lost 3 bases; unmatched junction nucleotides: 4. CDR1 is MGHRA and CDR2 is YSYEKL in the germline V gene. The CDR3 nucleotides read TGCGCCAGCAGCCAAGGCGGACTAGCGGGAGCTACAGATACGCAGTATTTT. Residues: CASSQGGLAGATDTQYF.

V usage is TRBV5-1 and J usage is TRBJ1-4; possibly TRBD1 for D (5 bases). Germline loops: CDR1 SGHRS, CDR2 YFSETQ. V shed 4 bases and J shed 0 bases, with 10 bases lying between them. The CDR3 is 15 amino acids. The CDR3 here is CASSSQGATNEKLFF. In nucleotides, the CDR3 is TGCGCCAGCAGCAGCCAGGGTGCAACTAATGAAAAACTGTTTTTT.

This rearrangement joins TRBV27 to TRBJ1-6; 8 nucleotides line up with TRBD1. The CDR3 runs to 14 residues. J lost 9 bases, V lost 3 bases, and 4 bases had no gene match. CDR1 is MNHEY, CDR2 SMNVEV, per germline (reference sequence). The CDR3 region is CASSFARGPSPLHF. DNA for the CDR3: TGTGCCAGCAGTTTCGCCAGGGGGCCTTCACCCCTCCACTTT.

The chain's CDR3 is CASSQERGLNTEAFF. In DNA form, the CDR3 reads TGTGCCAGCAGCCAAGAGAGGGGATTGAACACTGAAGCTTTCTTT. The chain combines TRBV14 with TRBJ1-1, with D possibly matching TRBD1 (5 bases). Trimming cost V 0 bases and J 0 bases, with 8 bases left between them. Germline assignment: CDR1 SGHDN and CDR2 FVKESK. The CDR3 has 15 amino acids.

CDR3 nucleotide sequence: TGTGCCAGCAGCTTGGAAGGGGTGCTCTATGGCTACACCTTC. Its translation: CASSLEGVLYGYTF. V and J are TRBV5-6 and TRBJ1-2, with D possibly TRBD1 on 5 matching bases. The CDR3 covers 14 residues. The germline V gene encodes CDR1 SGHDT and CDR2 YYEEEE. V was trimmed by 0 bases and J by 4 bases, leaving 10 bases between them.

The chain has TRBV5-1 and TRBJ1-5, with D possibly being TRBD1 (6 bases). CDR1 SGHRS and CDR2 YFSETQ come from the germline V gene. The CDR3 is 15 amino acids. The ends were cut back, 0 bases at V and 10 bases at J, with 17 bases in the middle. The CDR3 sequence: CASSLVGGRESPQHF. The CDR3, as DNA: TGCGCCAGCAGCTTGGTCGGGGGGCGCGAAAGTCCCCAGCATTTT. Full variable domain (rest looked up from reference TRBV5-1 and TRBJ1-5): KAGVTQTPRYLIKTRGQQVTLSCSPISGHRSVSWYQQTPGQGLQFLFEYFSETQRNKGNFPGRFSGRQFSNSRSEMNVSTLELGDSALYLCASSLVGGRESPQHFGDGTRLSIL.

The CDR3 DNA reads as TGTGCCAGCAGCTTACACAGCTCCTATAATTCACCCCTCCACTTT. This translates into CASSLHSSYNSPLHF. The V call is TRBV7-9, the J call TRBJ1-6; D remains ambiguous. Trimming cost V 2 bases and J 0 bases, with 5 bases left between them. The V gene's germline CDR1 is SEHNR and CDR2 FQNEAQ (reference sequence). The CDR3 loop spans 15 amino acids.

The CDR3 spells CASSLKVGQGSEAFF. CDR3 DNA sequence: TGCGCCAGCAGCTTGAAGGTTGGGCAGGGCTCTGAAGCTTTCTTT. This chain uses TRBV5-1 with TRBJ1-1; TRBD1 is a possible D gene (5 bases). The CDR3 is 15 residues long. Germline CDR1 SGHRS, CDR2 YFSETQ. The V gene lost 1 base and the J gene lost 6 bases, with 16 bases spanning the gap.

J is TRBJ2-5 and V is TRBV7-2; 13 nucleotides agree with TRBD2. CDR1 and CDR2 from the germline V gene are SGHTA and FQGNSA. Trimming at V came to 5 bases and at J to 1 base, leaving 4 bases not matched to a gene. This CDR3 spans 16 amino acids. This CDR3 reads CASSRTSGGPQETQYF. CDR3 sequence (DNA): TGTGCCAGCAGCCGGACTAGCGGGGGCCCCCAAGAGACCCAGTACTTC.

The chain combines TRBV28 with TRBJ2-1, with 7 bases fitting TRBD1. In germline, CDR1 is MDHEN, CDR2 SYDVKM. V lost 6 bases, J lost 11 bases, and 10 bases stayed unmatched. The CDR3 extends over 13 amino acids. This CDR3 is CASRQENRGKQFF. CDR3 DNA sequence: TGTGCCAGCAGACAAGAGAACAGGGGCAAGCAGTTCTTC.

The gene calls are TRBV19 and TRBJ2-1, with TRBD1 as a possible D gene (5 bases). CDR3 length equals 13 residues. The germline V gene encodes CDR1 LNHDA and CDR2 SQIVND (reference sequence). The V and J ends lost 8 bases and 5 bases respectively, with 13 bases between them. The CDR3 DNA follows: TGTGCCAGTGCCCAGGGCAACAACAATGAGCAGTTCTTC. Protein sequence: CASAQGNNNEQFF.

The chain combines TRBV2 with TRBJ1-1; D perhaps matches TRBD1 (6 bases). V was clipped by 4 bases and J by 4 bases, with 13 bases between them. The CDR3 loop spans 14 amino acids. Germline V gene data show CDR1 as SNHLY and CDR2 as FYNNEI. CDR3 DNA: TGTGCCAGCAGTGGGAACAGGGAAGGCACTGAAGCTTTCTTT. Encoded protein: CASSGNREGTEAFF.

The CDR3 DNA reads TGTGCCAGCAGTGCACTAGCGAGCGGGGAGACCCAGTACTTC. Its translation is CASSALASGETQYF. The chain joins TRBV2 to TRBJ2-5, with TRBD2 matching 7 bases. CDR3 size: 14 residues. Germline CDR1 and CDR2: SNHLY and FYNNEI. The ends lost 4 bases at V and 5 bases at J; junction bases unmatched: 7. The variable domain in full, completed from reference TRBV2 and TRBJ2-5, reads EPEVTQTPSHQVTQMGQEVILRCVPISNHLYFYWYRQILGQKVEFLVSFYNNEISEKSEIFDDQFSVERPDGSNFTLKIRSTKLEDSAMYFCASSALASGETQYFGPGTRLLVL.

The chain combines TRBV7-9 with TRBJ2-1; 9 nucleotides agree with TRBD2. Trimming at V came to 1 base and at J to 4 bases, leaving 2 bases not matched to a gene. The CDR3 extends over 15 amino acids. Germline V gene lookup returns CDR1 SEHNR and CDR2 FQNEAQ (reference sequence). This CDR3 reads CASSLGLAVYNEQFF. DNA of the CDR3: TGTGCCAGCAGCTTAGGACTAGCGGTATACAATGAGCAGTTCTTC.

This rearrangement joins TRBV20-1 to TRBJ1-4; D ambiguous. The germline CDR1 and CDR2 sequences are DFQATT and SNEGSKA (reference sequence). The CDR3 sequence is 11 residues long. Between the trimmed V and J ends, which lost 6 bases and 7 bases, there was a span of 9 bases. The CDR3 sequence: CSARSLEKLFF. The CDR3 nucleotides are TGCAGTGCCAGAAGTCTTGAAAAACTGTTTTTT.

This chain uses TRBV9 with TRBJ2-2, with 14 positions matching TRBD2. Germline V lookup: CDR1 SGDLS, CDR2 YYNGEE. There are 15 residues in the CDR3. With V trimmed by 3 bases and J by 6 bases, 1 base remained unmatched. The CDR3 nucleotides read TGTGCCAGCAGCGAGGGACTAGCGGGGGCCGGGGAGCTGTTTTTT. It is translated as CASSEGLAGAGELFF.

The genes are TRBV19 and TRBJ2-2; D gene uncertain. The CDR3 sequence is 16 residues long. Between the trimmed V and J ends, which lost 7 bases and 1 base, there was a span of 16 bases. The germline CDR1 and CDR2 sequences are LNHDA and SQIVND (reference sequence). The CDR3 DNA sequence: TGTGCCAGTACAGGTCAGACTTGGGTGAACACCGGGGAGCTGTTTTTT. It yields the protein CASTGQTWVNTGELFF.

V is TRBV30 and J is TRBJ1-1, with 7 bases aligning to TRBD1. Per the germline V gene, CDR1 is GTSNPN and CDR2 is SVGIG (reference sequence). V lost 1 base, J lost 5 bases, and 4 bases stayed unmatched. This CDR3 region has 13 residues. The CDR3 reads CAWSAGGGTEAFF. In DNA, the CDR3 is TGTGCCTGGAGTGCAGGGGGGGGGACTGAAGCTTTCTTT.

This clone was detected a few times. In DNA form, the CDR3 reads TGTGCCAGCAGCGTAGGTCAGCTAAATTCACCCCTCCACTTT. Protein sequence: CASSVGQLNSPLHF. The chain is built from TRBV9 and TRBJ1-6; D not resolved. The V end was cut by 0 bases, the J end by 7 bases, with 8 bases between. The germline V gene has CDR1 SGDLS and CDR2 YYNGEE. The CDR3 sequence is 14 residues long.

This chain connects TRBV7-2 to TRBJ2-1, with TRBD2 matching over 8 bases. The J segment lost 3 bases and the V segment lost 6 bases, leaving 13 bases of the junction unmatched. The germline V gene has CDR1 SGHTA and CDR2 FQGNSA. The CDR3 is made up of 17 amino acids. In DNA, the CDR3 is TGTGCCAGCAGTCGTCCACCGGGACTAGGACGCTACAATGAGCAGTTCTTC. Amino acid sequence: CASSRPPGLGRYNEQFF.

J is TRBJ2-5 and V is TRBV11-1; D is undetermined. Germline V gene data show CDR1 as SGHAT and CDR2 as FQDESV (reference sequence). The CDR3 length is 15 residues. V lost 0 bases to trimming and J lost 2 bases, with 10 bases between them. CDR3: CASSLALSPQETQYF. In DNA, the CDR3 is TGTGCCAGCAGCTTAGCGTTAAGTCCACAAGAGACCCAGTACTTC.